This passage covers 2 T cell receptor beta chains from one sample sequenced in a study of shared clonotypes between healthy human individuals. Data came from immunoSEQ multiplex PCR; TCRdb stores just in-frame clones and leaves some out. The sample has roughly 490,000 clones, approximately 80% seen once. Sequencing was carried out using PBMCs. These receptors came from a middle-aged woman in good health. Some clones in this sample may be carry-over from other donors' samples.

The rearrangement joins TRBV15 to TRBJ2-5; 8 bases are a match to TRBD1. The CDR3 extends over 17 amino acids. Germline V lookup: CDR1 LNHNV, CDR2 YYDKDF (reference sequence). J gave up 7 bases and V 0 bases, and 13 bases lay outside the gene matches. CDR3: CATSRDKGAGGAGTQYF. The CDR3 DNA sequence: TGTGCCACCAGCAGAGATAAGGGAGCAGGGGGCGCGGGGACCCAGTACTTC.

The J gene is TRBJ2-4, the V gene TRBV28, with D perhaps matching TRBD1 (6 bases). This CDR3 is 16 amino acids long. Trimming took off 5 bases at V and 0 bases at J, with 14 bases between the two ends. Germline loops: CDR1 MDHEN, CDR2 SYDVKM. CDR3 residues: CASSPQGFLAKNIQYF. The CDR3 DNA sequence: TGTGCCAGCAGTCCACAGGGCTTCTTAGCCAAAAACATTCAGTACTTC.